This TCR beta chain was found in a study of molecular identifiers for immune sequencing clone quantification. Study details: Sequencing covered four of five parts into which replicate RNA from about 20,000 or 100,000 naive CD8 cells was split.

Notes on this clonotype: The antigen is unknown.

TCRdb analysed the PCR reads with MiXCR anew, one entry per CDR3 protein. This table has 100,000 or so distinct CDR3 sequences, around 33% appearing once. General study results and limits: Clonotypes topping 20 RNA copies carried over 97% of effector molecules but under 1% of naive ones.

This sequence was found in a human donor in good health. Some libraries in this study had Jurkat cell RNA spiked in. Sequencing was performed on naive CD8+ T cells from blood, with Jurkat cell RNA spiked in. Subset of the sample: FACS-sorted CD8+CD4-CCR7+CD45RA+ naive T cells.

This CDR3 is CASSHRTGGAETQYF. In DNA, the CDR3 is TGCGCCAGCAGCCATCGGACAGGGGGCGCGGAGACCCAGTACTTC. The V and J genes are TRBV4-1 and TRBJ2-5; TRBD1 matches 11 bases. The ends lost 3 bases at V and 5 bases at J; junction bases unmatched: 5. The CDR3 consists of 15 residues. Germline CDR1 reads MGHRA; CDR2 reads YSYEKL.